Below, 17 T cell receptor beta chains from the same sample are listed, as sequenced in a study of Ad26.COV2.S vaccination and SARS-CoV-2 variants. Sequencing used immunoSEQ multiplex PCR; TCRdb keeps in-frame clones, though not all of them. The sample has 300,000 to 450,000 clones, under 95% seen once. The material was peripheral blood, obtained after recovery from COVID-19. The receptors were gathered from a human donor who had recovered from COVID-19.

The gene calls are TRBV5-6 and TRBJ1-2; 7 bases map to TRBD1. Germline V CDR1 and CDR2: SGHDT, YYEEEE. Losses at the gene ends were 1 base for V and 2 bases for J; bases not matched to a gene: 8. The CDR3 loop spans 16 amino acids. CDR3 DNA sequence: TGTGCCAGCAGCTTGTCCAGGGGGATGCACAACTATGGCTACACCTTC. Its translation is CASSLSRGMHNYGYTF.

The chain carries TRBV27 and TRBJ2-7; 11 bases agree with TRBD2. This CDR3 comprises 16 residues. The germline CDR1 and CDR2 sequences are MNHEY and SMNVEV (reference sequence). V trimming: 10 bases; J trimming: 3 bases; junction bases outside the gene matches: 14. This CDR3 is CAIRPPGTSGFYEQYF. CDR3 bases: TGTGCCATCAGACCACCCGGGACTAGCGGTTTCTACGAGCAGTACTTC.

This chain joins TRBV27 and TRBJ1-2; D is undetermined. The V gene lost 5 bases and the J gene lost 4 bases, with 17 bases spanning the gap. The CDR3 covers 15 residues. CDR1 is MNHEY, CDR2 SMNVEV, per germline (reference sequence). The DNA of the CDR3 is TGTGCCAGCAGTGCAGGCGTCGGAAGCCTCTATGGCTACACCTTC. This codes for CASSAGVGSLYGYTF.

J is TRBJ1-2 and V is TRBV9; tentative D call: TRBD1 (5 bases). The germline V gene has CDR1 SGDLS and CDR2 YYNGEE. The CDR3 sequence is 12 residues long. The V and J ends lost 4 bases and 7 bases respectively, with 11 bases between them. CDR3 coding DNA: TGTGCCAGCAGCACATTCGGGGGTGGCTACACCTTC. Translating it yields CASSTFGGGYTF.

On this clone itself: A junction end diverges from the germline sequence, so it may reflect a read error. The chain links TRBV2 to TRBJ2-1; D could derive from TRBD1 or TRBD2 (5 bases each). CDR3 length equals 12 residues. CDR1 is SNHLY, CDR2 FYNNEI, per germline. CDR3 in DNA: TGTGCCAGCAGTCTTGTTACCGGGACGCCGATCTTC. Protein product: CASSLVTGTPIF.

V gene TRBV7-2 combines with J gene TRBJ1-4, with D unresolved. Looked up from germline, CDR1 is SGHTA and CDR2 is FQGNSA. The CDR3 loop spans 15 amino acids. The V and J ends lost 4 bases and 10 bases respectively, with 19 bases between them. CDR3 amino acids: CASSSGRKETRKLFF. The CDR3 coding sequence is TGTGCCAGCAGCTCCGGTCGGAAGGAAACACGAAAACTGTTTTTT.

The V call is TRBV2, the J call TRBJ2-7; D is possibly TRBD2 (5 bases). V lost 5 bases and J 4 bases, leaving 12 bases between the germline ends. CDR3 length equals 13 residues. CDR1 and CDR2 (germline): SNHLY, FYNNEI. CDR3 loop: CASSREYQYEQYF. The CDR3 DNA reads as TGTGCCAGCAGTAGGGAGTACCAATACGAGCAGTACTTC.

This chain joins TRBV25-1 and TRBJ2-7; 12 nucleotides match TRBD2. V was pared by 4 bases and J by 2 bases, with 6 bases of the junction left unmatched. The CDR3 extends over 16 amino acids. CDR1 and CDR2 from the germline V gene are MGHDK and SYGVNS. The CDR3 region has the DNA TGTGCCAGCAGTGGGACTAGCGGGGCACTACCCTACGAGCAGTACTTC. It translates to CASSGTSGALPYEQYF.

V is TRBV5-1 and J is TRBJ2-1; tentatively, D is TRBD1 or TRBD2 (6 bases each). The CDR3 length is 14 residues. Germline CDR1 SGHRS, CDR2 YFSETQ. V gave up 0 bases and J gave up 6 bases, with 10 bases separating them. The CDR3: CASSLVGGSNEQFF. DNA for the CDR3: TGCGCCAGCAGCTTGGTGGGGGGCTCCAATGAGCAGTTCTTC.

The V call is TRBV5-1, the J call TRBJ2-5; D might be TRBD1 or TRBD2, each matching 7 bases. The CDR3 loop spans 14 amino acids. V dropped 3 bases and J dropped 5 bases, with 14 bases sitting between them. Germline assignment: CDR1 SGHRS and CDR2 YFSETQ. This CDR3 is CASSSTGREETQYF. DNA for the CDR3: TGCGCCAGCAGCTCGACAGGGCGGGAGGAGACCCAGTACTTC.

The chain couples TRBV19 to TRBJ2-6, with 10 bases aligning to TRBD1. Germline loops: CDR1 LNHDA, CDR2 SQIVND (reference sequence). J lost 0 bases, V lost 6 bases, and 8 bases had no gene match. CDR3 size: 18 residues. This CDR3 is CASSRDRGGSSGANVLTF. In DNA form, the CDR3 reads TGTGCCAGTAGCCGGGACAGGGGTGGGAGCTCTGGGGCCAACGTCCTGACTTTC.

CDR3 coding DNA: TGTGCCAGTAGTATAGGAGCGGGGACCTTCAATGAGCAGTTCTTC. It is translated as CASSIGAGTFNEQFF. The chain is built from TRBV19 and TRBJ2-1; TRBD2 matches 7 bases. V lost 1 base to trimming and J lost 6 bases; unmatched junction nucleotides: 6. The CDR3 consists of 15 residues. Germline-derived CDR1 and CDR2 are LNHDA and SQIVND (reference sequence).

This clone was seen a handful of times. V usage is TRBV14 and J usage is TRBJ1-6, with D possibly TRBD1 on 6 matching bases. This CDR3 comprises 14 residues. Germline V gene lookup returns CDR1 SGHDN and CDR2 FVKESK. V lost 4 bases to trimming and J lost 12 bases, with 16 bases between them. The CDR3 sequence is CASSLGQFRVPLHF. The CDR3 coding sequence is TGTGCCAGCAGCCTCGGACAGTTCCGGGTACCCCTCCACTTT.

The chain uses TRBV7-9 and TRBJ2-2, with 7 bases lining up with TRBD2. This CDR3 is 16 amino acids long. The ends lost 7 bases at V and 3 bases at J; junction bases unmatched: 11. Germline CDR1 SEHNR, CDR2 FQNEAQ (reference sequence). CDR3 residues: CASIRTGGRDTGELFF. CDR3 nucleotides: TGTGCCAGCATCCGAACGGGGGGACGTGACACCGGGGAGCTGTTTTTT.

V usage is TRBV19 and J usage is TRBJ2-3, with a possible D match to TRBD2 (6 bases). Trimming stripped 3 bases from V and 1 base from J, with 11 bases between. The CDR3 is made up of 15 amino acids. CDR1 is LNHDA, CDR2 SQIVND, per germline (reference sequence). The CDR3 DNA reads TGTGCCAGTAGTATGAGGCGGGGTCGCACAGATACGCAGTATTTT. Translated: CASSMRRGRTDTQYF.

The rearrangement uses TRBV10-3 and TRBJ1-2; D gene uncertain. This CDR3 region has 15 residues. The V end lost 3 bases, the J end lost 0 bases, and 11 bases lay between the germline ends. Germline V lookup: CDR1 ENHRY, CDR2 SYGVKD. CDR3 nucleotide sequence: TGTGCCATCAGTGAACCCCACAGTACTAACTATGGCTACACCTTC. This codes for CAISEPHSTNYGYTF.

V usage is TRBV4-1 and J usage is TRBJ2-3; 8 bases are shared with TRBD1. The CDR3 sequence is 17 residues long. J lost 0 bases, V lost 4 bases, and 9 bases had no gene match. Germline CDR1 and CDR2: MGHRA and YSYEKL. CDR3 sequence reads: CASSRERTGLSTDTQYF. The CDR3 DNA is TGCGCCAGCAGCCGAGAAAGGACAGGGCTGAGCACAGATACGCAGTATTTT.